The 32 T cell receptor beta chains listed next were all sequenced from one sample in a study of blood T cells in healthy people across ages. The authors ran a second PCR of roughly 6 to 12 cycles using a sample-barcoded 5' primer and a J-beta primer mix. TCRdb ran MiXCR on the 5' RACE reads and lists one entry per CDR3 protein. The sample contains roughly 2 million distinct CDR3 sequences, roughly 49% of which appear only once. The specimen was blood. The origin of the receptors is a woman in her 40s in good health.

The genes are TRBV7-2 and TRBJ1-5, with 8 positions matching TRBD1. The J segment lost 6 bases and the V segment lost 3 bases, leaving 10 bases of the junction unmatched. This CDR3 contains 16 residues. Looked up from germline, CDR1 is SGHTA and CDR2 is FQGNSA. The CDR3 DNA reads as TGTGCCAGCAGCTTGGGGACAGGCCTTATGGGTCAGCCCCAGCATTTT. Protein sequence: CASSLGTGLMGQPQHF.

This clonotype was seen a handful of times. The CDR3, as DNA: TGTGCCACCAGTGAAGGCAGCAAACCGAGAGAGACCCAGTACTTC. This sequence encodes CATSEGSKPRETQYF. The rearrangement links TRBV24-1 to TRBJ2-5, with D uncertain. Germline V CDR1 and CDR2: KGHDR, SFDVKD. Trimming removed 4 bases from V and 4 bases from J, with 15 bases in between. The CDR3 runs to 15 residues.

This sequence joins TRBV6-5 and TRBJ2-5, with 8 bases lining up with TRBD1. The J call is doubtful: the DNA matches TRBJ2-7 better. CDR3 size: 15 residues. Germline V CDR1 and CDR2: MNHEY, SVGAGI. CDR3: CASQFRDRLTYEQYF. The CDR3 DNA sequence: TGTGCCAGCCAATTCCGGGACAGGCTTACCTACGAGCAGTACTTC.

J is TRBJ2-4 and V is TRBV6-5; possibly TRBD2 for D (5 bases). Germline values: CDR1 MNHEY, CDR2 SVGAGI. The CDR3 contains 12 residues. The ends were cut back, 8 bases at V and 12 bases at J, with 17 bases in the middle. CDR3 DNA: TGTGCCAGCCAACAGCGAGGGCACAGTCAGTACTTC. Protein sequence: CASQQRGHSQYF.

This clonotype turned up a few times. V gene TRBV7-9 combines with J gene TRBJ2-7; 7 nucleotides match TRBD2. The V and J ends lost 5 bases and 3 bases, in that order; junction bases with no gene match: 7. From germline, CDR1 is SEHNR and CDR2 FQNEAQ (reference sequence). This CDR3 has 14 amino acids. CDR3 DNA sequence: TGTGCCAGCAGCCGGACGGGGAGGGACTACGAGCAGTACTTC. Its protein product is CASSRTGRDYEQYF.

The chain links TRBV7-9 to TRBJ1-4, with 9 nucleotides matching TRBD1. This CDR3 spans 19 amino acids. CDR1 and CDR2 (germline): SEHNR, FQNEAQ (reference sequence). The V segment lost 5 bases and the J segment 5 bases; nucleotides outside the gene matches: 18. DNA of the CDR3: TGTGCCAGCAGCCCCTCCCCATACAGGGGGCGAAAGCGAAATGAAAAACTGTTTTTT. It translates to CASSPSPYRGRKRNEKLFF.

The chain carries TRBV5-1 and TRBJ2-7, with D tentatively TRBD1 (5 bases). The DNA end is a closer match to TRBJ2-5, so the J assignment may be wrong. Looked up from germline, CDR1 is SGHRS and CDR2 is YFSETQ. The CDR3 spans 14 residues. CDR3 DNA: TGCGCCAGCAGCCGTCGACAGTTTGGAGAGACCCAGTACTTC. Amino acid sequence: CASSRRQFGETQYF.

The rearrangement joins TRBV6-1 to TRBJ2-7; D possibly corresponds to TRBD2 (6 bases). The germline V gene has CDR1 MNHNS and CDR2 SASEGT. V was clipped by 6 bases and J by 1 base, with 13 bases between them. There are 14 residues in the CDR3. The CDR3 reads CASSASRGSYEQYF. The CDR3 coding sequence is TGTGCCAGCAGCGCCTCTCGGGGGTCCTACGAGCAGTACTTC.

The sample holds a few counts of this clonotype. The V gene is TRBV6-5, the J gene TRBJ1-6, with a weak D call TRBD1 (5 bases). Germline loops: CDR1 MNHEY, CDR2 SVGAGI. The CDR3 is 15 amino acids. Between the trimmed V and J ends, which lost 1 base and 8 bases, there was a span of 12 bases. CDR3: CASSYLGGRDSPLHF. The CDR3 coding sequence is TGTGCCAGCAGTTACTTGGGGGGTAGGGATTCACCCCTCCACTTT.

V is TRBV20-1 and J is TRBJ2-1, with D perhaps being TRBD1 or TRBD2 (7 bases each). Germline V gives CDR1 DFQATT, CDR2 SNEGSKA (reference sequence). This CDR3 is built from 16 residues. CDR3 protein: CSRGGSGFSSYNEQFF. Here the CDR3 DNA reads TGCAGCAGGGGGGGTAGCGGATTTAGCTCCTACAATGAGCAGTTCTTC.

This clonotype has a handful of counts. V and J are TRBV12-3 or TRBV12-4 and TRBJ2-1; weak D call: TRBD2 (5 bases). V was trimmed by 1 base and J by 4 bases, leaving 8 bases between them. This CDR3 has 14 amino acids. The CDR3 reads CASSLDGVYNEQFF. As DNA, the CDR3 is TGTGCCAGCAGTTTAGACGGGGTTTACAATGAGCAGTTCTTC.

The V gene is TRBV29-1, the J gene TRBJ2-3; 9 nucleotides align to TRBD1. Losses at the gene ends were 4 bases for V and 5 bases for J; bases not matched to a gene: 10. Germline V gene data show CDR1 as SQVTM and CDR2 as ANQGSEA. The CDR3 length is 15 residues. The CDR3: CSVAAGTGHIDTQYF. CDR3 sequence (DNA): TGCAGCGTTGCCGCCGGGACAGGGCATATAGATACGCAGTATTTT.

The genes are TRBV15 and TRBJ1-2; possible D gene TRBD1, 5 bases. V lost 5 bases to trimming and J lost 3 bases, with 10 bases between them. Germline lookup yields CDR1 LNHNV and CDR2 YYDKDF (reference sequence). The CDR3 spans 13 residues. The CDR3 region has the DNA TGTGCCACCAGCCCTGGGGGGGACTATGGCTACACCTTC. This gives the protein CATSPGGDYGYTF.

This chain connects TRBV20-1 to TRBJ2-3, with TRBD1 as a possible D gene (6 bases). The CDR3 covers 12 residues. The V gene lost 6 bases and the J gene lost 3 bases, with 10 bases spanning the gap. Germline loops: CDR1 DFQATT, CDR2 SNEGSKA (reference sequence). CDR3 protein: CSAEQGTDTQYF. CDR3 DNA sequence: TGCAGTGCGGAACAGGGTACAGATACGCAGTATTTT.

This clonotype was seen repeatedly, ten times or more. V gene TRBV13 combines with J gene TRBJ2-5; TRBD2 matches 11 bases. This CDR3 is built from 16 residues. Trimming cost V 3 bases and J 5 bases; bases outside gene matches: 8. Germline CDR1 and CDR2: PRHDT and FYEKMQ (reference sequence). The CDR3 bases are TGTGCCAGCAGCTTCAGACTAGCGGGGTACGGCGAGACCCAGTACTTC. Its translation: CASSFRLAGYGETQYF. Filled out from reference TRBV13 and TRBJ2-5, the complete variable domain reads AAGVIQSPRHLIKEKRETATLKCYPIPRHDTVYWYQQGPGQDPQFLISFYEKMQSDKGSIPDRFSAQQFSDYHSELNMSSLELGDSALYFCASSFRLAGYGETQYFGPGTRLLVL.

CDR3 nucleotides: TGCAGTGCTAGGGAGGGTAGCAATCAGCCCCAGCATTTT. This codes for CSAREGSNQPQHF. The chain recombines TRBV20-1 with TRBJ1-5; D not certain. V lost 3 bases to trimming and J lost 0 bases, with 6 bases between them. CDR1 and CDR2 from the germline V gene are DFQATT and SNEGSKA (reference sequence). This CDR3 region has 13 residues.

This chain joins TRBV4-3 and TRBJ2-4, with D perhaps given as TRBD1 or TRBD2 (5 bases each). The V end was cut by 0 bases, the J end by 6 bases, with 9 bases between. Germline V gene lookup returns CDR1 LGHNA and CDR2 YSLEER. CDR3 length equals 14 residues. The chain's CDR3 is CASSQDHGANIQYF. The CDR3 bases are TGCGCCAGCAGCCAAGATCACGGGGCAAACATTCAGTACTTC.

The gene calls are TRBV6-6 and TRBJ2-3; no reliable D call. V lost 3 bases and J lost 3, with 13 bases in between. CDR1 is MNHNY, CDR2 SVGAGI, per germline (reference sequence). The CDR3 extends over 15 amino acids. Here the CDR3 reads CASSYSGLTTDTQYF. As DNA, the CDR3 is TGTGCCAGCAGTTATTCCGGGCTAACAACAGATACGCAGTATTTT.

This clonotype was counted only a few times. The chain recombines TRBV29-1 with TRBJ2-7; 7 bases match TRBD1. Trimming removed 3 bases from V and 2 bases from J; junction bases left unmatched: 7. This CDR3 contains 14 residues. From germline, CDR1 is SQVTM and CDR2 ANQGSEA. CDR3 sequence: CSVERRQGAYEQYF. CDR3 bases: TGCAGCGTTGAGAGGCGGCAGGGGGCCTACGAGCAGTACTTC.

V usage is TRBV9 and J usage is TRBJ2-3; no clear D. The CDR3 covers 15 residues. Germline V gives CDR1 SGDLS, CDR2 YYNGEE. Trimming cost V 1 base and J 1 base, with 10 bases left between them. CDR3 DNA: TGTGCCAGCAGCGTATACTCCAGCGGCACAGATACGCAGTATTTT. The encoded protein is CASSVYSSGTDTQYF.

In its sample, this clonotype was seen many times. This chain links TRBV28 with TRBJ2-7; a possible D gene is TRBD2 (7 bases). The germline gives CDR1 MDHEN, CDR2 SYDVKM. The ends were cut back, 6 bases at V and 0 bases at J, with 15 bases in the middle. This CDR3 has 15 residues. For the CDR3, the DNA is TGTGCCAGCAGCCGAGGGGGGGGAAGCTCCTACGAGCAGTACTTC. It translates to CASSRGGGSSYEQYF.

This clonotype was recorded a few times. The chain recombines TRBV25-1 with TRBJ2-5; 7 bases are a match to TRBD2. Trimming removed 1 base from V and 4 bases from J; junction bases left unmatched: 6. The CDR3 length is 15 residues. Germline V gene data show CDR1 as MGHDK and CDR2 as SYGVNS. The DNA for the CDR3 is TGTGCCAGCAGTGAATGGGGGGGAGTCGGAGAGACCCAGTACTTC. Translation: CASSEWGGVGETQYF.

The chain is built from TRBV12-3 or TRBV12-4 and TRBJ1-5; TRBD1 aligns across 9 bases. After removal of 6 bases from V and 7 bases from J, the junction contained 7 bases not matched to a gene. The length of the CDR3 is 14 residues. The CDR3 DNA reads as TGTGCCAGCAGGATACAGGGGGCAGGCCAGCCCCAGCATTTT. Residues: CASRIQGAGQPQHF.

This clonotype was counted a single time. The chain carries TRBV4-3 and TRBJ1-2; D is perhaps TRBD1 (5 bases). Trimming shortened V by 0 bases and J by 4 bases, and 12 bases separated the two germline ends. Germline CDR1 and CDR2: LGHNA and YSLEER. The CDR3 has 15 residues. The CDR3 is CASSQDPLGGYGYTF. The CDR3 DNA is TGCGCCAGCAGCCAAGATCCCCTTGGGGGCTATGGCTACACCTTC.

This clonotype turned up a few times. This chain uses TRBV3-1 with TRBJ2-7; D ambiguous. Germline assignment: CDR1 LGHDT and CDR2 YNNKEL (reference sequence). V gave up 0 bases and J gave up 3 bases, with 9 bases separating them. This CDR3 is built from 14 residues. The CDR3 DNA sequence: TGTGCCAGCAGCCAAGATCTTATGAGCTACGAGCAGTACTTC. This encodes CASSQDLMSYEQYF.

This clonotype was picked up a small number of times. This chain links TRBV7-9 with TRBJ2-4; 7 bases align to TRBD1. The DNA matches TRBJ2-7 better at its end, which makes the J call doubtful. Per germline, CDR1 SEHNR and CDR2 FQNEAQ (reference sequence). This CDR3 has 16 residues. The CDR3 spells CASSQTLGQRENEQYF. The CDR3 DNA reads TGTGCCAGCAGCCAAACCCTGGGACAGAGAGAAAACGAGCAGTACTTC.

The sample holds a few counts of this clonotype. V usage is TRBV7-2 and J usage is TRBJ2-7, with D possibly being TRBD2 (8 bases). This CDR3 has 13 residues. Germline V gene lookup returns CDR1 SGHTA and CDR2 FQGNSA. The ends were cut back, 5 bases at V and 12 bases at J, with 20 bases in the middle. The CDR3 DNA is TGTGCCAGCAGCGACAGGGACGGGGGGGCCAGGTACTTC. This gives the protein CASSDRDGGARYF.

The V and J genes are TRBV6-6 and TRBJ2-7; the D is unclear. The V gene lost 5 bases and the J gene lost 2 bases, with 13 bases spanning the gap. The CDR3 loop spans 14 amino acids. Germline values: CDR1 MNHNY, CDR2 SVGAGI (reference sequence). CDR3 nucleotides: TGTGCCAGCAGTGATCCCCCCCAGGCCTACGAGCAGTACTTC. Its protein is CASSDPPQAYEQYF.

V gene TRBV4-3 combines with J gene TRBJ2-7; D remains unclear. The germline V and J ends were trimmed by 6 bases and 0 bases, with 15 bases remaining between them. The CDR3 contains 15 residues. Germline values: CDR1 LGHNA, CDR2 YSLEER. This chain's CDR3 is CASSFHSCCSYEQYF. The CDR3 nucleotides are TGCGCCAGCAGTTTCCACAGCTGCTGCTCCTACGAGCAGTACTTC.

The DNA of the CDR3 is TGCGCCAGCAGCCAAGTCTCCACAGGGTTTTATGAGCAGTTCTTC. This codes for CASSQVSTGFYEQFF. J is TRBJ2-1 and V is TRBV4-1; D is perhaps TRBD1 (6 bases). Per germline, CDR1 MGHRA and CDR2 YSYEKL. The CDR3 covers 15 residues. The V gene lost 1 base and the J gene lost 8 bases, with 15 bases spanning the gap.

The chain uses TRBV9 and TRBJ2-1; 8 nucleotides align to TRBD2. The CDR3 contains 19 residues. The ends lost 0 bases at V and 5 bases at J; junction bases unmatched: 16. The V gene's germline CDR1 is SGDLS and CDR2 YYNGEE. CDR3 DNA sequence: TGTGCCAGCAGCGTAGCGTTAGCGGGGTTGGGGACTGGTAACAATGAGCAGTTCTTC. Residues: CASSVALAGLGTGNNEQFF. The full variable domain, its missing parts supplied by reference TRBV9 and TRBJ2-1, is DSGVTQTPKHLITATGQRVTLRCSPRSGDLSVYWYQQSLDQGLQFLIQYYNGEERAKGNILERFSAQQFPDLHSELNLSSLELGDSALYFCASSVALAGLGTGNNEQFFGPGTRLTVL.

In this sample, this clonotype turned up a few times. The chain employs TRBV12-3 or TRBV12-4 and TRBJ2-1; tentatively, D is TRBD2 (8 bases). V lost 3 bases to trimming and J lost 4 bases, with 13 bases between them. The CDR3 runs to 15 residues. The CDR3 region is CASSFGRGRYNEQFF. As DNA, the CDR3 is TGTGCCAGCAGTTTCGGGAGGGGGCGGTACAATGAGCAGTTCTTC.